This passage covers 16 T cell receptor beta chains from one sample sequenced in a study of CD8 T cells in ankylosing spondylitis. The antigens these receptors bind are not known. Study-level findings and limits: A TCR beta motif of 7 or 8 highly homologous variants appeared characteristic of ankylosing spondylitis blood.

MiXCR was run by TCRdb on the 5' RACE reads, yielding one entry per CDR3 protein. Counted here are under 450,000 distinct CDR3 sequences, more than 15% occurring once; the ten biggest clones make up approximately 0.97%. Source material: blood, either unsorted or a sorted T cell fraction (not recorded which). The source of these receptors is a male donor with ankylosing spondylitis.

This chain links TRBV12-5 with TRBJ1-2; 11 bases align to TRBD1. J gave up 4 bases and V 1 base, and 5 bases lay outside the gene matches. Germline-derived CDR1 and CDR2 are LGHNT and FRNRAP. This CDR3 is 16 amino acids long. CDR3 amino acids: CASGLGAGTGGYGYTF. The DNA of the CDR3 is TGTGCTAGTGGTTTGGGGGCCGGGACAGGGGGCTATGGCTACACCTTC. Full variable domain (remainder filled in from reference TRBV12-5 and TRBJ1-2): DARVTQTPRHKVTEMGQEVTMRCQPILGHNTVFWYRQTMMQGLELLAYFRNRAPLDDSGMPKDRFSAEMPDATLATLKIQPSEPRDSAVYFCASGLGAGTGGYGYTFGSGTRLTVV.

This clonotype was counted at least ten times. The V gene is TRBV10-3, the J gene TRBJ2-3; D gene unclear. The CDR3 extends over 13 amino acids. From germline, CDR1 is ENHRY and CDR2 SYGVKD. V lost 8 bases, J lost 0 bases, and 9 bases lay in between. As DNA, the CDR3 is TGTGCCATCCAGACGGCTAGCACAGATACGCAGTATTTT. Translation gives CAIQTASTDTQYF.

CDR3 in DNA: TGTGCCAGCAGTGAGGCAGGGATCCATGGCTACACCTTC. Its protein product is CASSEAGIHGYTF. The J gene is TRBJ1-2, the V gene TRBV6-1, with a tentative D call TRBD1 (5 bases). The CDR3 runs to 13 residues. V lost 3 bases to trimming and J lost 6 bases, with 11 bases between them. The germline gives CDR1 MNHNS, CDR2 SASEGT.

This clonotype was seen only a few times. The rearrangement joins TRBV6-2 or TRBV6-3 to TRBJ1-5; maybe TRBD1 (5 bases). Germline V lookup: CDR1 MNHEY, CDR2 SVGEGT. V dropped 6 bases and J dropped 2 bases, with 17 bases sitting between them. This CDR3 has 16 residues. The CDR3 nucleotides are TGTGCCAGCAGAATCGAGGGGCAGGGTGGCAATCAGCCCCAGCATTTT. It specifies CASRIEGQGGNQPQHF.

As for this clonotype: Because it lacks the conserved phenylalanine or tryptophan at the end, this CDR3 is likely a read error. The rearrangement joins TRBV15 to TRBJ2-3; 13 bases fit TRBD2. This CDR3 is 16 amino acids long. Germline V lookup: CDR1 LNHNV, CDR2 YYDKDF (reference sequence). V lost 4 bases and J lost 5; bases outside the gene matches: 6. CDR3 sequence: CATSKPLAGGGDTQYI. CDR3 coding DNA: TGTGCCACCAGCAAACCACTAGCGGGAGGGGGAGATACGCAGTATATT.

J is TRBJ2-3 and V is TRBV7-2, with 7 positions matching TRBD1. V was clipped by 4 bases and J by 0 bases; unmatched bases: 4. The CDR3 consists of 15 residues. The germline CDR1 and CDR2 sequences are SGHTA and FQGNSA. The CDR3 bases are TGTGCCAGCAGCTGGGGACAGCCGAGCACAGATACGCAGTATTTT. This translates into CASSWGQPSTDTQYF.

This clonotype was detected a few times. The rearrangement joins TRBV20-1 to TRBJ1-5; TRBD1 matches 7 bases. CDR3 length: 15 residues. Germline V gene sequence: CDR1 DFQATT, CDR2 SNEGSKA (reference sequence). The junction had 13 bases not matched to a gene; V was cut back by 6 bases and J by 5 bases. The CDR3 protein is CSAGRQGVRDQPQHF. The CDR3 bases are TGCAGTGCCGGCCGACAGGGTGTGCGGGATCAGCCCCAGCATTTT.

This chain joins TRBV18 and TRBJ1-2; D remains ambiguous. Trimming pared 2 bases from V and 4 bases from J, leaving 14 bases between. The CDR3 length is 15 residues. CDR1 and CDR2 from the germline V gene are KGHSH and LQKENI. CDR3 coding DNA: TGTGCCAGCTCACCATCCTTGGCCGGTGTCTATGGCTACACCTTC. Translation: CASSPSLAGVYGYTF.

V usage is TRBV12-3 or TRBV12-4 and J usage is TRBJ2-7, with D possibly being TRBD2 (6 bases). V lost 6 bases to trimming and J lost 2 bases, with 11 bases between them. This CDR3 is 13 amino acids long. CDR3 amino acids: CASRIAETYEQYF. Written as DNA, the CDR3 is TGTGCCAGCAGAATAGCGGAAACCTACGAGCAGTACTTC.

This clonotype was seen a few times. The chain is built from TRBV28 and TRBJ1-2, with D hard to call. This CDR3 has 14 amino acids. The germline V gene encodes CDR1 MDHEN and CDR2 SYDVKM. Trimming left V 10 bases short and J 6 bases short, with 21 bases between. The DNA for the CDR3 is TGTGCCATCCCCCGAGATCGGCGGGAGGATGGCTACACCTTC. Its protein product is CAIPRDRREDGYTF.

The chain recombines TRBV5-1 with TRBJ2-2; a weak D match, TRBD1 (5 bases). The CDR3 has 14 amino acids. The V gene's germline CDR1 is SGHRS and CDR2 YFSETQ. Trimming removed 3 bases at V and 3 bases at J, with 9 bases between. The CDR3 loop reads CASSSKTDTGELFF. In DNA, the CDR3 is TGCGCCAGCAGCTCCAAGACAGACACCGGGGAGCTGTTTTTT.

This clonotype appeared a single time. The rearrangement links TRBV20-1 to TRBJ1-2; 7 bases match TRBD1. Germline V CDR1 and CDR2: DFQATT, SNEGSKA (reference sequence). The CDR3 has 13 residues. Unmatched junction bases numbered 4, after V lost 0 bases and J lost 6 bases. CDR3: CSAREIQGDGYTF. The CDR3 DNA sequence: TGCAGTGCTAGAGAAATTCAGGGGGATGGCTACACCTTC.

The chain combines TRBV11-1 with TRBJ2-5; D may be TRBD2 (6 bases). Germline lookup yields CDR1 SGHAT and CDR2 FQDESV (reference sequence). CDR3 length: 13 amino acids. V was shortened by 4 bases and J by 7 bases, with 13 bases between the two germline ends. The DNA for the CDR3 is TGTGCCAGCAGCTCCAGGGACGGGGGGACCCAGTACTTC. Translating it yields CASSSRDGGTQYF.

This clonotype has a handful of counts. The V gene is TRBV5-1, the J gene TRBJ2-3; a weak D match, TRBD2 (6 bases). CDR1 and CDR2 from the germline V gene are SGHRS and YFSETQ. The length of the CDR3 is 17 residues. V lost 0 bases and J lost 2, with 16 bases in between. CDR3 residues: CASSLAPRGSTTDTQYF. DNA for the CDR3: TGCGCCAGCAGCTTGGCCCCGCGGGGATCGACCACAGATACGCAGTATTTT.

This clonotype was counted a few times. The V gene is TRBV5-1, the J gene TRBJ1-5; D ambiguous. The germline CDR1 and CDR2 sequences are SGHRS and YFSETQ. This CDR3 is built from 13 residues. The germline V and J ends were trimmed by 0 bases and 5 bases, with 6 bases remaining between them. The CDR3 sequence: CASSLAGDQPQHF. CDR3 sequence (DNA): TGCGCCAGCAGCTTGGCCGGCGATCAGCCCCAGCATTTT. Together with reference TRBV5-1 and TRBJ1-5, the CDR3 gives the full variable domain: KAGVTQTPRYLIKTRGQQVTLSCSPISGHRSVSWYQQTPGQGLQFLFEYFSETQRNKGNFPGRFSGRQFSNSRSEMNVSTLELGDSALYLCASSLAGDQPQHFGDGTRLSIL.

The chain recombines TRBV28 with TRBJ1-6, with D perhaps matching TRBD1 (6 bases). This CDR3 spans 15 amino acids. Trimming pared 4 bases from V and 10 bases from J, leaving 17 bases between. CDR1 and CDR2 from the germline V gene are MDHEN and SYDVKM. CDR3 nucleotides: TGTGCCAGCAGTTCACCCAGGAAGGGGGAATCACCCCTCCACTTT. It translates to CASSSPRKGESPLHF.